These 31 T cell receptor beta chains were sequenced from one sample in a study of T cells after yellow fever vaccination. From the 5' RACE reads, TCRdb called clonotypes with MiXCR, one entry per CDR3 protein. The top ten hold roughly 3.2% of the sample, which has a few hundred thousand distinct CDR3 sequences, approximately 3% seen once. The sequencing here drew on CD4+ T cells sorted from PBMCs, taken 10 days after the yellow fever booster vaccination. The receptor source for this set is a man aged 18 to 30 who received the YFV17D yellow fever vaccine.

This clonotype was seen repeatedly, ten times or more. J is TRBJ1-2 and V is TRBV5-1; no clear D gene. The germline V gene has CDR1 SGHRS and CDR2 YFSETQ. This CDR3 spans 14 amino acids. Between the trimmed V and J ends, which lost 0 bases and 3 bases, there was a span of 9 bases. CDR3 amino acids: CASSLAGFDYGYTF. The CDR3 DNA reads as TGCGCCAGCAGCTTGGCCGGCTTTGACTATGGCTACACCTTC.

This clonotype was recorded a few times. The chain couples TRBV28 to TRBJ1-2; D unclear. The CDR3 is 12 residues long. V was clipped by 2 bases and J by 4 bases, with 5 bases between them. The germline gives CDR1 MDHEN, CDR2 SYDVKM. CDR3: CASSLGSYGYTF. Written as DNA, the CDR3 is TGTGCCAGCAGTTTAGGCAGCTATGGCTACACCTTC.

The V call is TRBV29-1, the J call TRBJ2-3; 10 positions agree with TRBD2. Germline values: CDR1 SQVTM, CDR2 ANQGSEA. V lost 8 bases, J lost 3 bases, and 2 bases stayed unmatched. The CDR3 is 12 residues long. CDR3 coding DNA: TGCAGCCAGCGGGGGGGAACAGATACGCAGTATTTT. Protein sequence: CSQRGGTDTQYF.

J is TRBJ2-1 and V is TRBV3-1; 12 positions agree with TRBD2. V dropped 4 bases and J dropped 3; count of bases not matched to a gene: 10. There are 18 residues in the CDR3. Germline V gives CDR1 LGHDT, CDR2 YNNKEL (reference sequence). CDR3 residues: CASSPRVTSGGNYNEQFF. In DNA form, the CDR3 reads TGTGCCAGCAGCCCTCGGGTCACTAGCGGGGGGAACTACAATGAGCAGTTCTTC.

The V call is TRBV11-2, the J call TRBJ2-1; 10 bases are shared with TRBD1. V dropped 4 bases and J dropped 4; count of bases not matched to a gene: 1. Germline CDR1 is SGHAT and CDR2 is FQNNGV. The CDR3 is 14 amino acids. CDR3 amino acids: CASSWTGGYNEQFF. The CDR3 DNA sequence: TGTGCCAGCAGCTGGACAGGGGGATACAATGAGCAGTTCTTC.

In its sample, this clonotype was seen many times. CDR3 DNA sequence: TGCGCCAGCAGCTTGGATGTGGGGCTTTTGACCCAGTACTTC. This encodes CASSLDVGLLTQYF. The chain links TRBV5-1 to TRBJ2-5; D is possibly TRBD1 (5 bases). Deletions cut 0 bases from V and 7 bases from J, with 13 bases between. The germline V gene has CDR1 SGHRS and CDR2 YFSETQ. The CDR3 contains 14 residues.

Many counts were recorded for this clonotype. The V and J genes are TRBV30 and TRBJ2-5, with 9 bases identical to TRBD1. V trimming: 3 bases; J trimming: 5 bases; junction bases outside the gene matches: 4. The CDR3 has 13 residues. Germline loops: CDR1 GTSNPN, CDR2 SVGIG (reference sequence). The CDR3 reads CAWRGTGRETQYF. The CDR3 DNA sequence: TGTGCCTGGAGAGGGACAGGGAGGGAGACCCAGTACTTC.

This clonotype came up a few times. The rearrangement links TRBV4-3 to TRBJ1-6, with D unclear. The V and J ends lost 0 bases and 14 bases respectively, with 11 bases between them. In germline, CDR1 is LGHNA, CDR2 YSLEER. The CDR3 runs to 13 residues. The CDR3: CASSQDLGETLHF. CDR3 DNA sequence: TGCGCCAGCAGCCAAGATCTTGGGGAAACCCTCCACTTT.

The chain is built from TRBV6-6 and TRBJ1-4, with a weak D call TRBD1 (5 bases). CDR3 length: 14 amino acids. V lost 5 bases and J 7 bases, leaving 14 bases between the germline ends. Germline V lookup: CDR1 MNHNY, CDR2 SVGAGI (reference sequence). The CDR3 loop is CASSTPGGGEKLFF. CDR3 nucleotide sequence: TGTGCCAGCAGTACCCCGGGGGGAGGTGAAAAACTGTTTTTT.

V and J are TRBV14 and TRBJ2-3; TRBD2 matches at 9 bases. J gave up 3 bases and V 4 bases, and 5 bases lay outside the gene matches. Germline V CDR1 and CDR2: SGHDN, FVKESK. This CDR3 has 15 amino acids. The CDR3 DNA is TGTGCCAGCAGCCTTATAGCGGGGGAAACAGATACGCAGTATTTT. Its protein product is CASSLIAGETDTQYF.

This clonotype has just a few counts. The chain links TRBV20-1 to TRBJ2-1; 16 nucleotides align to TRBD2. CDR1 and CDR2 from the germline V gene are DFQATT and SNEGSKA (reference sequence). V was clipped by 1 base and J by 6 bases; unmatched bases: 9. The CDR3 consists of 18 residues. The CDR3 spells CSARAPGLAGGWANEQFF. As DNA, the CDR3 is TGCAGTGCTAGAGCTCCGGGACTAGCGGGGGGGTGGGCCAATGAGCAGTTCTTC.

Many counts were recorded for this clonotype. The chain joins TRBV20-1 to TRBJ2-5; weak D call: TRBD1 (7 bases). CDR3 length equals 17 residues. Trimming pared 3 bases from V and 0 bases from J, leaving 20 bases between. CDR1 and CDR2 from the germline V gene are DFQATT and SNEGSKA (reference sequence). Here the CDR3 reads CSASDQRQGDYQETQYF. The CDR3 DNA follows: TGCAGTGCTAGCGATCAGCGGCAGGGGGACTACCAAGAGACCCAGTACTTC.

There are many counts of this clonotype. The chain carries TRBV9 and TRBJ2-2; possibly TRBD1 for D (5 bases). The CDR3 runs to 14 residues. CDR1 is SGDLS, CDR2 YYNGEE, per germline. V was trimmed by 1 base and J by 2 bases, leaving 6 bases between them. CDR3 protein: CASSVQGNTGELFF. DNA of the CDR3: TGTGCCAGCAGCGTACAGGGCAACACCGGGGAGCTGTTTTTT.

This clonotype has ten or more counts. V and J are TRBV5-1 and TRBJ2-1; D gene ambiguous. V dropped 0 bases and J dropped 6 bases, with 16 bases sitting between them. Germline CDR1 and CDR2: SGHRS and YFSETQ. This CDR3 has 16 amino acids. Written as DNA, the CDR3 is TGCGCCAGCAGCTTGGGTTCCCGGGCACAGACCAATGAGCAGTTCTTC. This sequence encodes CASSLGSRAQTNEQFF.

This clonotype was observed at least ten times. V usage is TRBV20-1 and J usage is TRBJ2-7; 7 positions match TRBD1. This CDR3 region has 14 residues. After removal of 1 base from V and 0 bases from J, the junction contained 3 bases not matched to a gene. CDR1 and CDR2 from the germline V gene are DFQATT and SNEGSKA (reference sequence). The CDR3 loop reads CSARGGTASYEQYF. CDR3 sequence (DNA): TGCAGTGCTAGAGGTGGGACAGCCTCCTACGAGCAGTACTTC.

This clonotype has at least ten counts. The chain combines TRBV12-3 or TRBV12-4 with TRBJ1-4; D gene ambiguous. The V end was cut by 6 bases, the J end by 6 bases, with 14 bases between. The CDR3 is made up of 14 amino acids. CDR3 in DNA: TGTGCCAGCAGCTCCTTAACGGGAGATGAAAAACTGTTTTTT. This gives the protein CASSSLTGDEKLFF.

At least ten counts were recorded for this clonotype. The V call is TRBV3-1, the J call TRBJ2-5; D may be TRBD1 or TRBD2 (5 bases each). In germline, CDR1 is LGHDT, CDR2 YNNKEL (reference sequence). The CDR3 is 12 residues long. V dropped 4 bases and J dropped 10 bases, with 13 bases sitting between them. CDR3 amino acids: CASSPQRGVQYF. The CDR3 nucleotides are TGTGCCAGCAGCCCTCAAAGAGGGGTCCAGTACTTC.

This clonotype occurred many times. The chain uses TRBV7-6 and TRBJ2-7; perhaps TRBD2 as D (7 bases). Germline V lookup: CDR1 SGHVS, CDR2 FNYEAQ. V dropped 5 bases and J dropped 3 bases, with 20 bases sitting between them. The CDR3 length is 16 residues. Here the CDR3 DNA reads TGTGCCAGCAGCCCGTGGGGGGGCGATCCCCGCTACGAGCAGTACTTC. This codes for CASSPWGGDPRYEQYF.

The V call is TRBV6-5, the J call TRBJ2-7, with 7 bases that match TRBD2. Germline trimming cut 7 bases from V and 3 bases from J; bases unmatched to any gene: 12. Germline CDR1 reads MNHEY; CDR2 reads SVGAGI. The length of the CDR3 is 15 residues. The CDR3 sequence is CASTFTGGGGYEQYF. The CDR3 DNA reads as TGTGCCAGCACCTTTACGGGGGGAGGAGGCTACGAGCAGTACTTC.

In this sample, this clonotype turned up many times. The rearrangement links TRBV7-6 to TRBJ2-3, with D perhaps TRBD2 (5 bases). This CDR3 has 18 amino acids. V was pared by 4 bases and J by 5 bases, with 25 bases between. Germline CDR1 SGHVS, CDR2 FNYEAQ. The CDR3 DNA follows: TGTGCCAGCAGCTCCCCCCGTCTTTGGGCCGGGGATAAAGATACGCAGTATTTT. It specifies CASSSPRLWAGDKDTQYF.

This clonotype has a count of ten or more. This sequence joins TRBV20-1 and TRBJ2-3; TRBD2 is a possible D gene (7 bases). This CDR3 is 15 amino acids long. Trimming pared 3 bases from V and 0 bases from J, leaving 13 bases between. Germline V gene data show CDR1 as DFQATT and CDR2 as SNEGSKA (reference sequence). The DNA for the CDR3 is TGCAGTGCTAGCTTACGGGGGGCTAGCACAGATACGCAGTATTTT. Translated: CSASLRGASTDTQYF.

Only a few counts were recorded for this clonotype. V gene TRBV2 combines with J gene TRBJ2-7; TRBD1 matches 10 bases. The trim removed 2 bases at V and 4 bases at J, leaving 2 bases unmatched. The germline V gene encodes CDR1 SNHLY and CDR2 FYNNEI. The CDR3 loop spans 14 amino acids. CDR3 sequence: CASSEQGQGYEQYV. The CDR3 DNA reads TGTGCCAGCAGTGAACAGGGACAGGGGTACGAGCAGTACGTC.

This clonotype was recorded a few times. The chain combines TRBV7-2 with TRBJ1-6; possibly TRBD1 for D (6 bases). This CDR3 comprises 15 residues. Germline lookup yields CDR1 SGHTA and CDR2 FQGNSA. V dropped 0 bases and J dropped 9 bases, with 12 bases sitting between them. Here the CDR3 DNA reads TGTGCCAGCAGCTTAGCCAGGGGCTCAGGTTCACCCCTCCACTTT. This codes for CASSLARGSGSPLHF.

The sample holds a few counts of this clonotype. This chain links TRBV18 with TRBJ1-5; TRBD1 matches at 7 bases. With 5 bases clipped from V and 0 bases from J, the junction kept 1 base outside the gene matches. Germline loops: CDR1 KGHSH, CDR2 LQKENI. This CDR3 comprises 14 residues. CDR3 in DNA: TGTGCCAGCTCAGGGACAGATAGCAATCAGCCCCAGCATTTT. The encoded protein is CASSGTDSNQPQHF.

This clonotype was counted many times. V is TRBV6-5 and J is TRBJ1-3; the D is unclear. V shed 2 bases and J shed 0 bases, with 8 bases lying between them. This CDR3 has 15 amino acids. Germline V CDR1 and CDR2: MNHEY, SVGAGI. The CDR3 bases are TGTGCCAGCAGTTACGGGTCCAGCTCTGGAAACACCATATATTTT. Protein sequence: CASSYGSSSGNTIYF.

This clonotype was detected only a few times. DNA for the CDR3: TGTGCCAGCAGTTTTCATCACAATGAGCAGTTCTTC. It encodes CASSFHHNEQFF. This chain joins TRBV28 and TRBJ2-1; D is ambiguous. The CDR3 runs 12 residues. Germline V gives CDR1 MDHEN, CDR2 SYDVKM. Deletions cut 3 bases from V and 5 bases from J, with 5 bases between.

There are a few counts of this clonotype. The chain has TRBV5-1 and TRBJ2-6; D gene uncertain. The CDR3 is 13 amino acids. Trimming took 7 bases from V and 2 from J, leaving 7 bases between them. Germline assignment: CDR1 SGHRS and CDR2 YFSETQ. The CDR3 loop is CASRSTGANVLTF. In DNA form, the CDR3 reads TGCGCCAGCCGATCAACTGGGGCCAACGTCCTGACTTTC.

This clonotype was recorded many times. The V call is TRBV6-5, the J call TRBJ2-7; D possibly uses TRBD1 or TRBD2 (6 bases each). Per the germline V gene, CDR1 is MNHEY and CDR2 is SVGAGI. The CDR3 length is 16 residues. Trimming removed 0 bases from V and 3 bases from J, with 15 bases in between. CDR3 amino acids: CASSYSIQGTVYEQYF. CDR3 nucleotides: TGTGCCAGCAGTTACTCGATTCAGGGGACTGTCTACGAGCAGTACTTC.

The sample holds many counts of this clonotype. This chain connects TRBV5-1 to TRBJ1-1; D remains unclear. The CDR3 runs 14 residues. Germline V gene data show CDR1 as SGHRS and CDR2 as YFSETQ. The V and J ends lost 1 base and 5 bases respectively, with 12 bases between them. Here the CDR3 DNA reads TGCGCCAGCAGCTTGACCACCGCGGAAACTGAAGCTTTCTTT. It translates to CASSLTTAETEAFF.

This clonotype has only a few counts. V gene TRBV30 combines with J gene TRBJ1-5; D gene unclear. The CDR3 extends over 13 amino acids. CDR1 GTSNPN and CDR2 SVGIG come from the germline V gene (reference sequence). V lost 5 bases to trimming and J lost 0 bases, with 8 bases between them. Here the CDR3 reads CAWRHDSNQPQHF. The CDR3 DNA sequence: TGTGCCTGGCGGCACGATAGCAATCAGCCCCAGCATTTT. The full variable domain, completed using reference TRBV30 and TRBJ1-5, is SQTIHQWPATLVQPVGSPLSLECTVEGTSNPNLYWYRQAAGRGLQLLFYSVGIGQISSEVPQNLSASRPQDRQFILSSKKLLLSDSGFYLCAWRHDSNQPQHFGDGTRLSIL.

This chain connects TRBV11-2 to TRBJ1-5; unclear D gene. In germline, CDR1 is SGHAT, CDR2 FQNNGV. V lost 2 bases and J lost 5, with 13 bases in between. The CDR3 length is 15 residues. This CDR3 reads CASSLSGFGDQPQHF. As DNA, the CDR3 is TGTGCCAGCAGCTTATCGGGGTTTGGTGATCAGCCCCAGCATTTT.